A single sample is the source of the 18 T cell receptor beta chains below, sequenced in a study of beta chain features in type 1 diabetes. What was sequenced were expressed TCRB transcripts, since all of the isolated RNA had been reverse transcribed. The assay was immunoSEQ multiplex PCR, and TCRdb's table has in-frame clones only and misses some. The sample shows 600,000 to 650,000 clones, about 16% of them seen only once. The sample comprised naive CD4+ T cells from blood. These receptors all stem from a man between 18 and 29 years old in good health.

This rearrangement joins TRBV4-2 to TRBJ2-7; 7 nucleotides match TRBD2. This CDR3 region has 13 residues. CDR1 LGHNA and CDR2 YNFKEQ come from the germline V gene. V gave up 4 bases and J gave up 9 bases; unmatched junction bases: 9. CDR3 region: CASSPSELAVQYF. CDR3 in DNA: TGTGCCAGCAGCCCTTCCGAGCTAGCGGTGCAGTACTTC.

The table lists this clone with a count of one. This chain joins TRBV7-2 and TRBJ2-6; D may be TRBD1 (6 bases). The V end was cut by 2 bases, the J end by 3 bases, with 8 bases between. The CDR3 runs to 15 residues. From germline, CDR1 is SGHTA and CDR2 FQGNSA. CDR3 region: CASSLTGNGANVLTF. The CDR3 DNA follows: TGTGCCAGCAGCTTAACAGGGAATGGGGCCAACGTCCTGACTTTC.

This clone has more than one count but fewer than ten. The rearrangement uses TRBV7-9 and TRBJ2-3; 10 nucleotides agree with TRBD1. The length of the CDR3 is 16 residues. Germline CDR1 is SEHNR and CDR2 is FQNEAQ (reference sequence). V lost 4 bases and J lost 0; bases outside the gene matches: 4. DNA for the CDR3: TGTGCCAGCAGCTCAGACAGGGGGCGAAGCACAGATACGCAGTATTTT. Its translation: CASSSDRGRSTDTQYF.

This clone was seen a few times. The CDR3 spells CASSPARGRGLGELFF. For the CDR3, the DNA is TGTGCCAGCAGTCCCGCGAGAGGCAGGGGGCTCGGGGAGCTGTTTTTT. This sequence joins TRBV6-6 and TRBJ2-2, with TRBD1 matching over 8 bases. This CDR3 contains 16 residues. Trimming removed 5 bases from V and 7 bases from J; junction bases left unmatched: 12. Germline V gene sequence: CDR1 MNHNY, CDR2 SVGAGI (reference sequence).

The chain couples TRBV9 to TRBJ1-5; tentatively, D is TRBD1 (6 bases). This CDR3 region has 16 residues. Germline CDR1 and CDR2: SGDLS and YYNGEE. Deletions cut 0 bases from V and 4 bases from J, with 14 bases between. CDR3 in DNA: TGTGCCAGCAGCGTAGGGGACACTCGGGGGAATCAGCCCCAGCATTTT. It specifies CASSVGDTRGNQPQHF. Full variable domain (remainder filled in from reference TRBV9 and TRBJ1-5): DSGVTQTPKHLITATGQRVTLRCSPRSGDLSVYWYQQSLDQGLQFLIQYYNGEERAKGNILERFSAQQFPDLHSELNLSSLELGDSALYFCASSVGDTRGNQPQHFGDGTRLSIL.

This clone has a handful of counts. The chain uses TRBV23-1 and TRBJ2-4; a weak D match, TRBD1 (6 bases). TRBV23-1 is an open reading frame whose function is uncertain. The CDR3 runs to 21 residues. Trimming cost V 0 bases and J 0 bases, with 24 bases left between them. This chain's CDR3 is CASSQSWSGDANRLAKNIQYF. The CDR3 DNA sequence: TGCGCCAGCAGTCAATCATGGTCAGGGGACGCAAACAGACTAGCCAAAAACATTCAGTACTTC.

A few counts support this clone. This chain connects TRBV2 to TRBJ2-2; 8 bases line up with TRBD2. The length of the CDR3 is 16 residues. Germline V lookup: CDR1 SNHLY, CDR2 FYNNEI. The V segment lost 10 bases and the J segment 4 bases; nucleotides outside the gene matches: 14. Written as DNA, the CDR3 is TGTGCCAACAACCCGGGACTAGGGCCCACCACCGGGGAGCTGTTTTTT. Translating it yields CANNPGLGPTTGELFF. Full variable domain (outside the CDR3, taken from reference TRBV2 and TRBJ2-2): EPEVTQTPSHQVTQMGQEVILRCVPISNHLYFYWYRQILGQKVEFLVSFYNNEISEKSEIFDDQFSVERPDGSNFTLKIRSTKLEDSAMYFCANNPGLGPTTGELFFGEGSRLTVL.

The chain employs TRBV23-1 and TRBJ2-7; the match to TRBD1 covers 9 bases. TRBV23-1 is identified as an open reading frame with a role that is uncertain. This CDR3 region has 15 residues. V trimming: 2 bases; J trimming: 3 bases; junction bases outside the gene matches: 5. The chain's CDR3 is CASSQEGTGHYEQYF. In DNA form, the CDR3 reads TGCGCCAGCAGTCAAGAGGGGACAGGGCACTACGAGCAGTACTTC.

This clone was seen a single time. The chain recombines TRBV7-3 with TRBJ2-5; TRBD1 matches at 8 bases. The CDR3 has 15 amino acids. The J segment lost 4 bases and the V segment lost 2 bases, leaving 6 bases of the junction unmatched. Germline CDR1 and CDR2: SGHTA and FQGTGA. CDR3: CASSLREDRVETQYF. CDR3 sequence (DNA): TGTGCCAGCAGCTTACGTGAGGACAGGGTAGAGACCCAGTACTTC.

This clone has more than one count but fewer than ten. The chain is built from TRBV2 and TRBJ2-3, with a possible D match to TRBD1 (5 bases). V dropped 6 bases and J dropped 0 bases, with 13 bases sitting between them. Germline V lookup: CDR1 SNHLY, CDR2 FYNNEI. The CDR3 loop spans 15 amino acids. CDR3 nucleotide sequence: TGTGCCAGCAGGAACGACAGATCTAGCACAGATACGCAGTATTTT. Translating gives CASRNDRSSTDTQYF.

J is TRBJ2-3 and V is TRBV10-3; TRBD2 aligns across 9 bases. The CDR3 consists of 16 residues. Germline V lookup: CDR1 ENHRY, CDR2 SYGVKD. Trimming at V came to 10 bases and at J to 0 bases, leaving 11 bases not matched to a gene. CDR3 nucleotides: TGTGCCACCCGGAGTAGCGGGGGTACTAGCACAGATACGCAGTATTTT. As protein: CATRSSGGTSTDTQYF.

This clone was detected a few times. This chain links TRBV15 with TRBJ2-1; D call uncertain. The germline CDR1 and CDR2 sequences are LNHNV and YYDKDF (reference sequence). This CDR3 is 15 amino acids long. The ends were cut back, 5 bases at V and 1 base at J, with 12 bases in the middle. The CDR3 here is CATSAQRVSYNEQFF. In DNA, the CDR3 is TGTGCCACCAGCGCGCAAAGAGTGTCCTACAATGAGCAGTTCTTC.

This chain joins TRBV23-1 and TRBJ2-7; either TRBD1 or TRBD2 may fit D (5 bases each). TRBV23-1 is treated as an ORF (open reading frame) with a function not yet certain. The CDR3 contains 16 residues. V dropped 1 base and J dropped 1 base, with 14 bases sitting between them. The CDR3 DNA follows: TGCGCCAGCAGTCAATACGAGGGACGGCCTTCCTACGAGCAGTACTTC. This translates into CASSQYEGRPSYEQYF.

This clone was counted between two and nine times. The chain carries TRBV28 and TRBJ1-1; D not certain. The CDR3 is 12 amino acids. Germline assignment: CDR1 MDHEN and CDR2 SYDVKM. Trimming took off 3 bases at V and 8 bases at J, with 10 bases between the two ends. The CDR3 sequence is CASSFMAAEAFF. CDR3 coding DNA: TGTGCCAGCAGTTTTATGGCAGCAGAAGCTTTCTTT.

On this clone: Its ends do not fully match the called genes, so a read error is possible. The V gene is TRBV7-7, the J gene TRBJ2-5; 7 nucleotides agree with TRBD1. There are 16 residues in the CDR3. Germline-derived CDR1 and CDR2 are SSHAT and FNYEAQ (reference sequence). CDR3 amino acids: CASSLSGQVGRETQYF. The CDR3 DNA reads as TGTGCTAGCAGCTTATCAGGACAGGTGGGACGAGAGACCCAGTACTTC.

This clone turned up a few times. The chain links TRBV7-2 to TRBJ2-7; no definite D call. The CDR3 extends over 15 amino acids. Germline lookup yields CDR1 SGHTA and CDR2 FQGNSA. Between the trimmed V and J ends, which lost 4 bases and 0 bases, there was a span of 13 bases. The CDR3 region is CASSSEVWDSYEQYF. The CDR3 DNA reads as TGTGCCAGCAGCTCAGAGGTCTGGGACTCCTACGAGCAGTACTTC.

This clone has more than one count but fewer than ten. This chain connects TRBV29-1 to TRBJ2-3, with 8 bases that match TRBD1. There are 14 residues in the CDR3. Germline CDR1 and CDR2: SQVTM and ANQGSEA. Germline trimming cut 6 bases from V and 1 base from J; bases unmatched to any gene: 6. The CDR3: CSVDGQGGTDTQYF. The CDR3 DNA follows: TGCAGCGTGGATGGACAGGGAGGCACAGATACGCAGTATTTT.

This clone turned up a few times. The sample holds other DNA sequences that translate to the same CDR3. The chain recombines TRBV4-3 with TRBJ2-7; the match to TRBD2 covers 8 bases. This CDR3 spans 16 amino acids. The junction had 5 bases not matched to a gene; V was cut back by 1 base and J by 0 bases. Germline V gene sequence: CDR1 LGHNA, CDR2 YSLEER. The CDR3 spells CASSQGLAGSSYEQYF. CDR3 DNA: TGCGCCAGCAGCCAAGGCCTAGCGGGCAGCTCCTACGAGCAGTACTTC.